The rows below give T cell receptor beta chains drawn from one sample of a study of cytomegalovirus exposure and HLA in healthy donors. Repertoires were generated with immunoSEQ multiplex PCR, while TCRdb's copy carries only in-frame clones and drops some. The sample consists of approximately 90,000 clones, roughly three quarters of them appearing once. The sample comprised PBMCs. These receptors came from a man aged 30 to 45 in good health and CMV-seronegative. The CDR3 runs from the conserved cysteine through the conserved F or W. A D gene is named only where the DNA matches it firmly. For some rows the clone size is stated as once, few or many, or as a class when expanded; others skip it.

NA	TRBV6-6	TRBD1	TRBJ1-6	TGTGCCAGCAGAATCGGGACAGCCAATAATTCACCCCTCCACTTT	CASRIGTANNSPLHF
few	TRBV15	NA	TRBJ2-5	TGTGCCACCAGCAGAGATATGGGCCCGGAGACCCAGTACTTC	CATSRDMGPETQYF
NA	TRBV18	TRBD2	TRBJ2-7	TGTGCCAGCTCGCCCACTAGCGGGAGCCTCTACGAGCAGTACTTC	CASSPTSGSLYEQYF
NA	TRBV5-4	TRBD1	TRBJ1-2	TGTGCCAGCAGTCCCGGGACAGGGGTCTTGAACTATGGCTACACCTTC	CASSPGTGVLNYGYTF
NA	TRBV9	NA	TRBJ1-1	TGTGCCAGCAGCGTAGATCCGTTTTTGGGCCTACCATCGAACACTGAAGCTTTCTTT	CASSVDPFLGLPSNTEAFF
NA	TRBV28	TRBD1	TRBJ1-1	TGTGCCAGCAGGTCGGGACAGGGGCGTTCAAGTGCTTTCTTT	CASRSGQGRSSAFF
NA	TRBV7-9	TRBD2	TRBJ2-3	TGTGCCAGCAGCTTAGCGGGACTAGCGGGAAACACAGATACGCAGTATTTT	CASSLAGLAGNTDTQYF
NA	TRBV7-9	TRBD1	TRBJ1-4	TGTGCCAGCAGCCCGGGACAGGGTTATGAAAAACTGTTTTTT	CASSPGQGYEKLFF
once	TRBV18	NA	TRBJ1-4	TGTGCCAGCTCACCCGGGGGGGAGAGGCTGTTTTTT	CASSPGGERLFF
once	TRBV21-1	NA	TRBJ2-3	TGTGCCAGCAGCAACCGGAGCCTGGAAGTGGCGACAGGGGGCACAGATACGCAGTATTTT	CASSNRSLEVATGGTDTQYF
NA	TRBV9	TRBD2	TRBJ2-6	TGTGCCAGCAGCCCCTGGACTAGCTCTGGGGCCAACGTCCTGACTTTC	CASSPWTSSGANVLTF
few	TRBV15	TRBD2	TRBJ2-1	TGTGCCACCAGCATCAAGCGGGGGTGGAATGAGCAGTTCTTC	CATSIKRGWNEQFF
NA	TRBV11-2	NA	TRBJ1-1	TGTGCCAGCAGCTTAGATACGGTATTTGGAGCTTTCTTT	CASSLDTVFGAFF
NA	TRBV29-1	TRBD1	TRBJ1-5	TGCAGCGTTGACCGACGACAGGGGGTAAGCAATCAGCCCCAGCATTTT	CSVDRRQGVSNQPQHF
NA	TRBV19	NA	TRBJ2-2	TGTGCCAGTAATCTCCCCGGGGAGCTGTTTTTT	CASNLPGELFF
few	TRBV4-1	TRBD1	TRBJ1-4	TGCGCCAGCAGCCAGTACAGGGGGCGGGATGAAAAACTGTTTTTT	CASSQYRGRDEKLFF
NA	TRBV6-6	NA	TRBJ2-7	TGTGCCAGCAGTTACGCAGGGATGAACTACGAGCAGTACTTC	CASSYAGMNYEQYF
NA	TRBV11-1	TRBD1	TRBJ1-3	TGTGCCAGCAGCTTTGGTACAGGGGCCCAAGGAGGAAACACCATATATTTT	CASSFGTGAQGGNTIYF
NA	TRBV6-5	NA	TRBJ1-5	TGTGCCAGCAGACAGGGAATCAATCAGCCCCAGCATTTT	CASRQGINQPQHF
NA	TRBV19	NA	TRBJ1-5	TGTGCCAGTCGTGGGGAGGGGAGCAATCAGCCCCAGCATTTT	CASRGEGSNQPQHF
NA	TRBV6-1	NA	TRBJ1-1	TGCGCCAGCAGTGACAGACAGGTAACGAACACTGAAGCTTTCTTT	CASSDRQVTNTEAFF
NA	TRBV29-1	NA	TRBJ2-6	TGCAGCGTTGAAGGAGGGGGTCACTCTGGGGCCAACGTCCTGACTTTC	CSVEGGGHSGANVLTF
NA	TRBV6-1	NA	TRBJ2-3	TGTGCCAGCAGTGAACGACAGACTAGCACAGATACGCAGTATTTT	CASSERQTSTDTQYF
NA	TRBV5-6	NA	TRBJ2-7	TGTGCCAGCAGCCACTCCTACGAGCAGTACTTC	CASSHSYEQYF
NA	TRBV18	NA	TRBJ2-7	TGTGCCAGCTCACCGAGATCTTACGAGCAGTACTTC	CASSPRSYEQYF
NA	TRBV19	NA	TRBJ1-4	TGTGCCAGTAGTATAAGCTGGGCAGGGGAAAAACTGTTTTTT	CASSISWAGEKLFF
NA	TRBV10-3	TRBD2	TRBJ2-1	TGTGCCATGGCGTTTAGCGGGAGGAATGAGCAGTTCTTC	CAMAFSGRNEQFF
few	TRBV10-3	NA	TRBJ1-2	TGTGCCAGCAGTCGATTCCCGAGGAACTATGGCTACACCTTC	CASSRFPRNYGYTF
once	TRBV18	NA	TRBJ1-6	TGTGCCAGCTCACCTAGGGAGACGGAGAATTCACCCCTCCACTTT	CASSPRETENSPLHF
NA	TRBV10-2	TRBD1	TRBJ1-5	TGCGCCAGCAGGGGGACAGGGCGCAATCAGCCCCAGCATTTT	CASRGTGRNQPQHF
NA	TRBV7-9	TRBD2	TRBJ2-1	TGTGCCAGTAGCTTCCTAGCGGGAGGGAATGAGCAGTTCTTC	CASSFLAGGNEQFF
NA	TRBV18	TRBD1	TRBJ2-3	TGTGCCAGCTCCCAGACAGGGAGCACAGATACGCAGTATTTT	CASSQTGSTDTQYF
NA	TRBV18	NA	TRBJ1-1	TGTGCCAGCTCACCGAGCCCGGACACTGAAGCTTTCTTT	CASSPSPDTEAFF
NA	TRBV2	TRBD1	TRBJ1-4	TGTGCCAGCAGTCCTCAACAGGGGAGCGAGGAAAAACTGTTTTTT	CASSPQQGSEEKLFF
NA	TRBV6-6	NA	TRBJ2-1	TGTGCCAGCGCGGCTAGATCCTACAATGAGCAGTTCTTC	CASAARSYNEQFF
NA	TRBV7-2	NA	TRBJ2-1	TGTGCCAGCGCCCAGGACTACTTCAGTGAGCAGTTCTTC	CASAQDYFSEQFF
NA	TRBV27	TRBD2	TRBJ2-1	TGTGCCAGCAGAGAAGGGGCTAGCGGAACCTCCTACAATGAGCAGTTCTTC	CASREGASGTSYNEQFF
NA	TRBV29-1	TRBD2	TRBJ2-7	TGCAGCGTTGAAGAAGAACGGGAGGGATCCTACGAGCAGTACTTC	CSVEEEREGSYEQYF
once	TRBV28	TRBD2	TRBJ2-5	TGTGCCAGCCGTGGAAGAGGAGCGGGAGCTATTGGGGCAGAGACCCAGTACTTC	CASRGRGAGAIGAETQYF
once	TRBV30	NA	TRBJ2-7	TGTGCCTGGAGTGCTACCTACGAGCAGTACTTC	CAWSATYEQYF
NA	TRBV6-5	NA	TRBJ1-1	TGTGCCAGCAGTTCCTCTGGGGGGTGGGACACTGAAGCTTTCTTT	CASSSSGGWDTEAFF
NA	TRBV21-1	NA	TRBJ2-1	TGTGCCAGCAGCCCCAGAGGTGACAGCAACAATGAGCAGTTCTTC	CASSPRGDSNNEQFF
NA	TRBV6-1	TRBD1	TRBJ2-7	TGTGCCAGCAGTGAATGGACAGGGGGCTCCTCCGAGCAGTACTTC	CASSEWTGGSSEQYF
few	TRBV27	NA	TRBJ1-4	TGTGCCAGCAGTTCCTGGGGGCAGGGGCGGGAAAAACTGTTTTTT	CASSSWGQGREKLFF
few	TRBV5-8	NA	TRBJ2-7	TGTGCCAGCAGCTCCCAACGTACGAGGGACGAGCAGTACTTC	CASSSQRTRDEQYF
NA	TRBV7-9	NA	TRBJ1-1	TGTTCCAGCAGCCCTCGAGGGGGGGCTGGGGACACTGAAGCTTTCTTT	CSSSPRGGAGDTEAFF
NA	TRBV27	NA	TRBJ2-7	TGTGCCAGCAGTTTAGGGGCTTCCTACGAGCAGTACTTC	CASSLGASYEQYF
NA	TRBV18	TRBD1	TRBJ1-1	TGTGCCAGCTCACGCTCCGGGACAGGGCCCACTGAAGCTTTCTTT	CASSRSGTGPTEAFF
few	TRBV28	NA	TRBJ2-6	TGTGCCAGCAGTACAGGGATTTCGGGCTCTGGGGCCAACGTCCTGACTTTC	CASSTGISGSGANVLTF
NA	TRBV11-2	TRBD1	TRBJ1-2	TGTGCCAGCAGCTCCCGGACAGGGCGGGGGGGCTACACCTTC	CASSSRTGRGGYTF
NA	TRBV19	TRBD1	TRBJ1-6	TGTGCCAGTAGCCTCCGACAGGGTTCGGGATCCTATAATTCACCCCTCCACTTT	CASSLRQGSGSYNSPLHF
NA	TRBV21-1	NA	TRBJ1-1	TGTGCCAGCAGAGAAAGAAGACTCGGGGGGGACAGCGAAGCTTTCTTT	CASRERRLGGDSEAFF
NA	TRBV4-3	TRBD1	TRBJ2-7	TGCGCCAGCAGCCAAGTAGTCGGGACAGGCTACGGGCAGTACTTC	CASSQVVGTGYGQYF
NA	TRBV27	TRBD1	TRBJ2-6	TGTGCCAGCAGTCCCCGGACAGGGACATTCTCTGGGGCCAACGTCCTGACTTTC	CASSPRTGTFSGANVLTF
few	TRBV9	NA	TRBJ2-6	TGTGCCAGCAGCTCTGAAACAGCTTCTGGGGCCAACGTCCTGACTTTC	CASSSETASGANVLTF
NA	TRBV30	NA	TRBJ1-1	TGTGCCTGGAGTGTTCGTAACACTGAAGCTTTCTTT	CAWSVRNTEAFF
NA	TRBV30	NA	TRBJ1-5	TGTGCCTGGAGTGGTAGGCTAGCAAGTCAAAATCAGCCCCAGCATTTT	CAWSGRLASQNQPQHF
NA	TRBV2	NA	TRBJ2-5	TGTGCCAGCACCTACACCGGGACACCGGAGGAGCAGTACTTC	CASTYTGTPEEQYF
NA	TRBV5-1	TRBD1	TRBJ2-2	TGCGCCAGCAGCCGCAGGGGGCGCGGGAACACCGGGGAGCTGTTTTTT	CASSRRGRGNTGELFF
NA	TRBV28	TRBD1	TRBJ1-1	TGTGCCAGCAACCCAGGGGGCGCAGACACTGAAGCTTTCTTT	CASNPGGADTEAFF